The 22 T cell receptor beta chains listed next were all sequenced from one sample in a study of blood T cell repertoires in COVID-19. Clones were sequenced by immunoSEQ multiplex PCR, and TCRdb holds only the in-frame ones, with some missing. The table lists a few hundred thousand clones, about 90% of them singletons. The source material was PBMCs or T cells enriched from blood (not recorded which). The origin of the receptors is a young woman who had recovered from COVID-19.

V is TRBV28 and J is TRBJ2-3; the D is unclear. This CDR3 has 12 residues. Trimming stripped 5 bases from V and 2 bases from J, with 5 bases between. In germline, CDR1 is MDHEN, CDR2 SYDVKM. The CDR3 coding sequence is TGTGCCAGCAGTCAGATCACAGATACGCAGTATTTT. It codes for CASSQITDTQYF.

This chain links TRBV4-2 with TRBJ2-2; D perhaps matches TRBD2 (5 bases). There are 16 residues in the CDR3. The V gene lost 5 bases and the J gene lost 5 bases, with 18 bases spanning the gap. Germline CDR1 is LGHNA and CDR2 is YNFKEQ. CDR3 sequence reads: CASSGPGVGGTGELFF. DNA for the CDR3: TGTGCCAGCAGCGGGCCCGGGGTCGGAGGAACCGGGGAGCTGTTTTTT.

The chain joins TRBV5-4 to TRBJ2-7, with 7 bases identical to TRBD2. Per the germline V gene, CDR1 is SGHNT and CDR2 is YYREEE (reference sequence). The CDR3 runs to 16 residues. V lost 4 bases and J lost 7; bases outside the gene matches: 17. CDR3 DNA sequence: TGTGCCAGCAGCCCCCGGGGAGCGGGGTTGACAACGGAGCAGTACTTC. Amino acids: CASSPRGAGLTTEQYF.

V and J are TRBV5-1 and TRBJ2-5; possibly TRBD1 for D (7 bases). There are 16 residues in the CDR3. Germline-derived CDR1 and CDR2 are SGHRS and YFSETQ. V lost 3 bases, J lost 0 bases, and 15 bases lay in between. CDR3 DNA sequence: TGCGCCAGCAGCTGGGGGGACAGAGAGTACCAAGAGACCCAGTACTTC. It is translated as CASSWGDREYQETQYF.

The chain employs TRBV3-1 (or the pseudogene TRBV3-2) and TRBJ1-3; no clear D. The CDR3 is made up of 15 amino acids. CDR1 is LGHDT and CDR2 is YNNKEL in the germline V gene (reference sequence). With 1 base removed from V and 0 bases from J, the gap between germline ends came to 7 bases. In DNA form, the CDR3 reads TGTGCCAGCAGCCAAGGACTCGACTCTGGAAACACCATATATTTT. Its protein is CASSQGLDSGNTIYF.

The chain combines TRBV29-1 with TRBJ2-2; TRBD1 agrees at 7 bases. Per the germline V gene, CDR1 is SQVTM and CDR2 is ANQGSEA. V gave up 0 bases and J gave up 8 bases; unmatched junction bases: 6. There are 14 residues in the CDR3. The CDR3 nucleotides read TGCAGCGTTGAAGAGACAGGGCTCGTGGGGGAGCTGTTTTTT. This translates into CSVEETGLVGELFF.

In its sample, this clone was seen once. The CDR3 here is CASSTQGGAYNSPLHF. The CDR3 DNA is TGTGCCAGTTCAACTCAGGGTGGAGCGTATAATTCACCCCTCCACTTT. The chain carries TRBV19 and TRBJ1-6; D is perhaps TRBD1 (5 bases). Germline-derived CDR1 and CDR2 are LNHDA and SQIVND (reference sequence). The CDR3 sequence is 16 residues long. V was clipped by 8 bases and J by 4 bases, with 18 bases between them.

The chain links TRBV6-5 to TRBJ1-3; maybe TRBD1 (5 bases). The V gene lost 5 bases and the J gene lost 2 bases, with 10 bases spanning the gap. The CDR3 runs to 14 residues. From germline, CDR1 is MNHEY and CDR2 SVGAGI. DNA of the CDR3: TGTGCCAGCAGTCCCGACAGCCCTGGAAACACCATATATTTT. It encodes CASSPDSPGNTIYF.

The rearrangement links TRBV9 to TRBJ2-2; the match to TRBD2 covers 9 bases. This CDR3 is 15 amino acids long. J was trimmed by 5 bases and V by 3 bases; bases with no gene match: 5. CDR1 and CDR2 from the germline V gene are SGDLS and YYNGEE. The CDR3 loop is CASSAIAGATGELFF. As DNA, the CDR3 is TGTGCCAGCAGCGCTATAGCGGGGGCGACCGGGGAGCTGTTTTTT.

V gene TRBV4-2 combines with J gene TRBJ2-5; 8 nucleotides line up with TRBD1. V shed 0 bases, J shed 2 bases, and the junction held 8 bases outside the gene matches. The CDR3 has 17 amino acids. CDR1 is LGHNA, CDR2 YNFKEQ, per germline. This chain's CDR3 is CASSQEARGRFQETQYF. The CDR3, as DNA: TGTGCCAGCAGCCAAGAGGCCAGGGGGCGATTTCAAGAGACCCAGTACTTC.

A remark on this clone: Other nucleotide sequences from this sample produce the same CDR3. The chain is built from TRBV28 and TRBJ1-5, with D unclear. CDR1 is MDHEN and CDR2 is SYDVKM in the germline V gene. Between the trimmed V and J ends, which lost 5 bases and 0 bases, there was a span of 8 bases. This CDR3 is built from 14 residues. CDR3 region: CASSLTVSNQPQHF. CDR3 nucleotides: TGTGCCAGCAGTCTTACAGTTAGCAATCAGCCCCAGCATTTT.

This CDR3 reads CASSLAGGYISEQFF. DNA for the CDR3: TGTGCCAGCAGCTTAGCGGGGGGTTATATCAGTGAGCAGTTCTTC. The chain carries TRBV11-2 and TRBJ2-1; 7 nucleotides line up with TRBD2. The CDR3 length is 15 residues. CDR1 is SGHAT, CDR2 FQNNGV, per germline. The ends lost 1 base at V and 9 bases at J; junction bases unmatched: 9.

The rearrangement uses TRBV5-4 and TRBJ1-1; 7 nucleotides match TRBD1. V was pared by 3 bases and J by 2 bases, with 10 bases of the junction left unmatched. CDR3 length: 16 amino acids. CDR1 and CDR2 from the germline V gene are SGHNT and YYREEE (reference sequence). The CDR3, as DNA: TGTGCCAGCAGCTCCACAGGGGATTTATTTAACACTGAAGCTTTCTTT. This encodes CASSSTGDLFNTEAFF.

This clone was detected only a few times. The chain joins TRBV5-6 to TRBJ1-4, with 7 nucleotides matching TRBD1. This CDR3 region has 15 residues. Germline V gene data show CDR1 as SGHDT and CDR2 as YYEEEE. Losses at the gene ends were 0 bases for V and 8 bases for J; bases not matched to a gene: 7. The CDR3 here is CASSLVGTDSEKLFF. In DNA, the CDR3 is TGTGCCAGCAGCTTGGTCGGGACAGATTCAGAAAAACTGTTTTTT.

The V and J genes are TRBV7-9 and TRBJ2-7; maybe TRBD1 (5 bases). V shed 4 bases and J shed 0 bases, with 10 bases lying between them. Germline V lookup: CDR1 SEHNR, CDR2 FQNEAQ (reference sequence). The CDR3 consists of 14 residues. DNA of the CDR3: TGTGCCAGCAGCTACAGGAGCAACTCCTACGAGCAGTACTTC. Protein sequence: CASSYRSNSYEQYF.

The J gene is TRBJ2-5, the V gene TRBV24-1; possible D gene TRBD2, 6 bases. Between the trimmed V and J ends, which lost 3 bases and 4 bases, there was a span of 14 bases. CDR3 length equals 15 residues. Germline assignment: CDR1 KGHDR and CDR2 SFDVKD. The CDR3 DNA follows: TGTGCCACCAGTGATCCCTCGGGGGAAAGAGAGACCCAGTACTTC. Translating it yields CATSDPSGERETQYF.

The sample holds a few counts of this clone. This chain connects TRBV7-2 to TRBJ2-7, with 12 bases lining up with TRBD1. V was clipped by 5 bases and J by 12 bases; unmatched bases: 11. Germline V gene data show CDR1 as SGHTA and CDR2 as FQGNSA. The CDR3 runs 14 residues. The CDR3 is CASSNRDRGPSLYF. Written as DNA, the CDR3 is TGTGCCAGCAGCAACCGGGACAGGGGGCCCTCCCTGTACTTC. The full variable domain, its missing parts supplied by reference TRBV7-2 and TRBJ2-7, is GAGVSQSPSNKVTEKGKDVELRCDPISGHTALYWYRQSLGQGLEFLIYFQGNSAPDKSGLPSDRFSAERTGGSVSTLTIQRTQQEDSAVYLCASSNRDRGPSLYFGPGTRLTVT.

The rearrangement joins TRBV6-2 or TRBV6-3 to TRBJ1-4; the D gene is possibly TRBD1 (5 bases). V gave up 2 bases and J gave up 5 bases, with 9 bases separating them. The germline CDR1 and CDR2 sequences are MNHEY and SVGEGT. The CDR3 consists of 14 residues. The CDR3 sequence is CASSYRGYNEKLFF. The CDR3 DNA is TGTGCCAGCAGTTACAGGGGATACAATGAAAAACTGTTTTTT.

The chain recombines TRBV10-1 with TRBJ1-1; D gene uncertain. V was shortened by 2 bases and J by 1 base, with 8 bases between the two germline ends. The CDR3 length is 14 residues. Germline assignment: CDR1 WNHNN and CDR2 SYGVQD (reference sequence). DNA for the CDR3: TGCGCCAGCAGTGAGGGCAGGCCGAACACTGAAGCTTTCTTT. It encodes CASSEGRPNTEAFF.

The chain joins TRBV28 to TRBJ2-7; D is possibly TRBD2 (6 bases). The germline V gene has CDR1 MDHEN and CDR2 SYDVKM. Trimming shortened V by 4 bases and J by 0 bases, and 16 bases separated the two germline ends. The CDR3 loop spans 16 amino acids. In nucleotides, the CDR3 is TGTGCCAGCAGTTCCGCGGAGGGAAGAGGCTCCTACGAGCAGTACTTC. Translation: CASSSAEGRGSYEQYF.

The chain recombines TRBV18 with TRBJ1-3; no firm D call. Germline CDR1 is KGHSH and CDR2 is LQKENI. This CDR3 region has 16 residues. V was pared by 3 bases and J by 1 base, with 13 bases between. The CDR3 region has the DNA TGTGCCAGCTCACCGGGAAGCGGAGGGTCTGGAAACACCATATATTTT. Translation gives CASSPGSGGSGNTIYF.

The gene calls are TRBV24-1 and TRBJ1-2; TRBD1 is a possible D gene (6 bases). Germline V gives CDR1 KGHDR, CDR2 SFDVKD. The germline V and J ends were trimmed by 2 bases and 6 bases, with 15 bases remaining between them. The CDR3 extends over 15 amino acids. CDR3 in DNA: TGTGCCACCAGTGATTCGTCATGGGGGCAGGATGGCTACACCTTC. As protein: CATSDSSWGQDGYTF.